The clone carrying this T cell receptor (beta chain) was counted between two and nine times. This entry belongs to a study of T cells in Graves' hyperthyroidism and ophthalmopathy. The CDR3 totals 16 residues. Trimming removed 3 bases at V and 6 bases at J, with 20 bases between. CDR1 is LGHNA and CDR2 is YSLEER in the germline V gene. Amplified TCR beta CDR3 regions came from RNA transcripts. A first-round RT-PCR of the TCR CDR3 used the HTBI primer set. TCRdb itself ran the multiplex PCR reads through MiXCR, one entry per CDR3 protein. Among some 270,000 distinct CDR3 sequences, about 14% were seen once, and the ten largest hold 7.8%.

The V and J genes are TRBV4-3 and TRBJ1-1, with D uncertain. This clonotype originated in a woman younger than 45 with Graves' hyperthyroidism that later progressed to Graves' ophthalmopathy. The material sequenced was blood. This chain's CDR3 is CASSHSPNPGKAEAFF. Here the CDR3 DNA reads TGCGCCAGCAGCCATTCCCCAAATCCGGGGAAGGCTGAAGCTTTCTTT.